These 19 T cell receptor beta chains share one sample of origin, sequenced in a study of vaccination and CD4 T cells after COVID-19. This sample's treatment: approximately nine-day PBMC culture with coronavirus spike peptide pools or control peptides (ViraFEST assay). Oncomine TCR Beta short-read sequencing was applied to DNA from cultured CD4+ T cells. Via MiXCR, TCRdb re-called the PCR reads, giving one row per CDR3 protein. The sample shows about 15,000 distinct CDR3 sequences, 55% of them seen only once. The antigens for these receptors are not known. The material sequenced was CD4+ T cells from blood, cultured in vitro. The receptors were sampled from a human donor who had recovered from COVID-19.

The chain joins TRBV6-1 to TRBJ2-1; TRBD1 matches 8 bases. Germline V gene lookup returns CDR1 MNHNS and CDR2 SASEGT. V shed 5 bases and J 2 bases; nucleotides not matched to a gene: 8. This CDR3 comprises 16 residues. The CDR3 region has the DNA TGTGCCAGCAGTCGACAGGGGTTATTCCCCTACAATGAGCAGTTCTTC. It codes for CASSRQGLFPYNEQFF.

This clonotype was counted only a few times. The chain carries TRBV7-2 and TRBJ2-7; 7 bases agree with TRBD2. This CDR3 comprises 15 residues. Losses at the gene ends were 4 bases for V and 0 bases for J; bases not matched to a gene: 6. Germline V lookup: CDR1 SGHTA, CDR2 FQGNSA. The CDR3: CASSSGLGLSYEQYF. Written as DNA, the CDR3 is TGTGCCAGCAGCTCCGGACTAGGCCTCTCCTACGAGCAGTACTTC. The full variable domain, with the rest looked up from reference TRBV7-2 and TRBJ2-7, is GAGVSQSPSNKVTEKGKDVELRCDPISGHTALYWYRQSLGQGLEFLIYFQGNSAPDKSGLPSDRFSAERTGGSVSTLTIQRTQQEDSAVYLCASSSGLGLSYEQYFGPGTRLTVT.

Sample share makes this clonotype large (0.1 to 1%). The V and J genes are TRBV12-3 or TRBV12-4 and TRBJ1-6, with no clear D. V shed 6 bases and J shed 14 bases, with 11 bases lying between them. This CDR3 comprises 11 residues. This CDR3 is CASSLVGALHF. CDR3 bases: TGTGCCAGCAGCCTCGTTGGGGCCCTCCACTTT.

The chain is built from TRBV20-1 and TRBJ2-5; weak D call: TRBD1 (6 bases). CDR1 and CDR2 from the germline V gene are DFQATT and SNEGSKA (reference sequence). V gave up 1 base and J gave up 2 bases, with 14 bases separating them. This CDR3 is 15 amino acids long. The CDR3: CSARVAQGAQETQYF. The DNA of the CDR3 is TGCAGTGCTAGAGTCGCACAGGGCGCACAAGAGACCCAGTACTTC.

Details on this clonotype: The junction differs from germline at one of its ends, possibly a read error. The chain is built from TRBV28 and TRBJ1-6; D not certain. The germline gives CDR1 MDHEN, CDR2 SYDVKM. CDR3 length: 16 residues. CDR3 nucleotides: TGTGCCAGCAGTTTAATCCCGGGTCCGCCGAGTTCACCTCTCCACTTT. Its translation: CASSLIPGPPSSPLHF.

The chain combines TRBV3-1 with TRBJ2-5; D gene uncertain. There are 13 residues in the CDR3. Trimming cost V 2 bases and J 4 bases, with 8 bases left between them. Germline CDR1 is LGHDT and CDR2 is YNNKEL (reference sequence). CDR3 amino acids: CASSQITIETQYF. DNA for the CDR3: TGTGCCAGCAGCCAAATTACGATAGAGACCCAGTACTTC.

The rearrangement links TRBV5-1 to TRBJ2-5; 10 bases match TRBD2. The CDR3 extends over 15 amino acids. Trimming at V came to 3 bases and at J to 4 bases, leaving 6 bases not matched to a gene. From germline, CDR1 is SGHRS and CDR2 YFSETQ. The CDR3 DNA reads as TGCGCCAGCAGCTCAAGCGGGAGGGCCGGAGAGACCCAGTACTTC. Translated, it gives CASSSSGRAGETQYF.

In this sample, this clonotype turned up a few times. DNA for the CDR3: TGCAGTGCTAGACAGGGGGAGGGCACCGGGGAGCTGTTTTTT. This gives the protein CSARQGEGTGELFF. This chain joins TRBV20-1 and TRBJ2-2; the D gene could be TRBD1 or TRBD2 (7 bases each). The CDR3 runs to 14 residues. CDR1 and CDR2 from the germline V gene are DFQATT and SNEGSKA (reference sequence). Deletions cut 2 bases from V and 4 bases from J, with 11 bases between.

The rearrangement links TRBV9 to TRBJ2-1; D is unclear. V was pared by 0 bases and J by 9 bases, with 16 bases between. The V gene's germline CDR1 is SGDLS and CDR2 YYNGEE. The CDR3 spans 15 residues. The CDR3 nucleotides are TGTGCCAGCAGCGTAGCTTCCCACCTAGACGGTGAGCAGTTCTTC. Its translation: CASSVASHLDGEQFF.

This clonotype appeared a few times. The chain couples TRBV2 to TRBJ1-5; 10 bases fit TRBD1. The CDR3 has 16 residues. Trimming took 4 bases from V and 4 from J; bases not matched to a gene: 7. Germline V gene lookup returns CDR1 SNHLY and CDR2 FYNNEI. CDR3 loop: CASSGRRTGGNQPQHF. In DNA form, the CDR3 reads TGTGCCAGCAGTGGTCGACGGACAGGGGGGAATCAGCCCCAGCATTTT.

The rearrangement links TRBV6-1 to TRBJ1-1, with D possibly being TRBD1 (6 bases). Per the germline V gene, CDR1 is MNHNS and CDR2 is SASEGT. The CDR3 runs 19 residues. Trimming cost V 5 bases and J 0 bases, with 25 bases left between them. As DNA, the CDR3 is TGTGCCAGCAGTACCCCTCGTGGGGGGCGCTGGGGCATGAACACTGAAGCTTTCTTT. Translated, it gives CASSTPRGGRWGMNTEAFF.

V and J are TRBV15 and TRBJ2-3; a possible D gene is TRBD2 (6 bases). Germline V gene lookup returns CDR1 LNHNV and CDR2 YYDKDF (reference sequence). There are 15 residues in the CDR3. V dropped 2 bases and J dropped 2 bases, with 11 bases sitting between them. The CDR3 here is CATSRRDSNTDTQYF. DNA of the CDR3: TGTGCCACCAGCAGAAGGGACTCCAACACAGATACGCAGTATTTT.

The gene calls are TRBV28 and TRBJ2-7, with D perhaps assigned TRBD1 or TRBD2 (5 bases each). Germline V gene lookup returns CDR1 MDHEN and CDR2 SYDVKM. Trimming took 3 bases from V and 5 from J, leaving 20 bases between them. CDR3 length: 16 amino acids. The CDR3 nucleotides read TGTGCCAGCAGTTTTTCGACGGGGACGGTAGGGCACGAGCAGTACTTC. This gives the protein CASSFSTGTVGHEQYF.

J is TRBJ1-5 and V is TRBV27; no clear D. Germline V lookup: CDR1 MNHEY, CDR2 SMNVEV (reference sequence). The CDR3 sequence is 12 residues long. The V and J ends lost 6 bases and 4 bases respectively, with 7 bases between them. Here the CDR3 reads CASRDRNQPQHF. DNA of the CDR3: TGTGCCAGCAGGGACCGAAATCAGCCCCAGCATTTT.

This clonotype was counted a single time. CDR3 protein: CASSKTGSTDTQYF. The DNA for the CDR3 is TGTGCCAGCAGTAAGACAGGGAGCACAGATACGCAGTATTTT. The rearrangement links TRBV12-3 or TRBV12-4 to TRBJ2-3; 7 bases are shared with TRBD1. The CDR3 spans 14 residues. V lost 5 bases, J lost 0 bases, and 2 bases stayed unmatched.

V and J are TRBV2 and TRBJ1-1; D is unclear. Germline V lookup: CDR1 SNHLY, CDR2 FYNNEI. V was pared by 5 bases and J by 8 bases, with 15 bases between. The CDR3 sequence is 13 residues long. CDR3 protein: CASSPDLGYEAFF. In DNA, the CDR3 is TGTGCCAGCAGTCCGGACTTGGGATACGAAGCTTTCTTT.

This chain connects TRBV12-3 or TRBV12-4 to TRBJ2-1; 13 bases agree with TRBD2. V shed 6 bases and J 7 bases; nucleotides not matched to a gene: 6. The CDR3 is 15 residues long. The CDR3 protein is CASSAGTSGVNEQFF. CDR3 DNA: TGTGCCAGCAGCGCAGGGACTAGCGGGGTTAATGAGCAGTTCTTC.

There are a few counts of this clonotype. The CDR3 coding sequence is TGCAGTGCTAGCCACCCCGGGACAGGGGGCGGCGAGCAGTACTTC. The encoded protein is CSASHPGTGGGEQYF. This chain connects TRBV20-1 to TRBJ2-7, with 12 bases that match TRBD1. Germline-derived CDR1 and CDR2 are DFQATT and SNEGSKA (reference sequence). V lost 3 bases and J lost 6; bases outside the gene matches: 9. The length of the CDR3 is 15 residues.

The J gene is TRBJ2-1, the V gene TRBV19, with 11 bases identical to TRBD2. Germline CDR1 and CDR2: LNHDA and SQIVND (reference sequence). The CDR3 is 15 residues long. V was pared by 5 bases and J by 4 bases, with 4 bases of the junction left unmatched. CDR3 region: CASSVGTSGYNEQFF. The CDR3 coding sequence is TGTGCCAGTAGTGTGGGGACTAGCGGTTACAATGAGCAGTTCTTC. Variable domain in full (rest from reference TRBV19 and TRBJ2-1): DGGITQSPKYLFRKEGQNVTLSCEQNLNHDAMYWYRQDPGQGLRLIYYSQIVNDFQKGDIAEGYSVSREKKESFPLTVTSAQKNPTAFYLCASSVGTSGYNEQFFGPGTRLTVL.